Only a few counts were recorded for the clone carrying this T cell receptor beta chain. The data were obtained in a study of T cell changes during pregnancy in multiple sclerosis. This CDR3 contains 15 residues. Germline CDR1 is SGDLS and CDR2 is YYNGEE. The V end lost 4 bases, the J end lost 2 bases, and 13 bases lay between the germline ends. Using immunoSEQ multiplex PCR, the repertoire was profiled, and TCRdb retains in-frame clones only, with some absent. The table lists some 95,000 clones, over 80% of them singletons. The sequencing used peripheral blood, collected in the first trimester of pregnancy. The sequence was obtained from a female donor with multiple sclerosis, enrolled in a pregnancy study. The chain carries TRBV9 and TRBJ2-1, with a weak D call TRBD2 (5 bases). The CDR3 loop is CASSSGLAPYNEQFF. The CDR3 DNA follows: TGTGCCAGCAGCTCCGGTCTAGCACCCTACAATGAGCAGTTCTTC. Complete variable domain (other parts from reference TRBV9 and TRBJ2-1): DSGVTQTPKHLITATGQRVTLRCSPRSGDLSVYWYQQSLDQGLQFLIQYYNGEERAKGNILERFSAQQFPDLHSELNLSSLELGDSALYFCASSSGLAPYNEQFFGPGTRLTVL.